Listed below are T cell receptor beta chains from one sample, sequenced in a study of identical twins. TCRdb reprocessed the 5' RACE reads with MiXCR, giving one entry per CDR3 protein. Among roughly 690,000 distinct CDR3 sequences listed, 5.5% to 7.5% were seen once. The specimen sequenced was naive T cells sorted from blood. Receptors were obtained from a man younger than 30 in good health. CDR3s include the opening cysteine and the closing phenylalanine or tryptophan. The D gene is left open where the match is weak. Not all rows give a size; the values are once, few, many and, for expanded clones, a class.

d_gene: TRBD1
abundance: few
j_gene: TRBJ2-7
v_gene: TRBV4-3
len: 16
CDR3aa: CASSQATGTGAYEQYF
CDR3nt: TGCGCCAGCAGCCAAGCGACCGGGACAGGGGCCTACGAGCAGTACTTC

d_gene: .
abundance: many
j_gene: TRBJ1-5
v_gene: TRBV9
len: 13
CDR3aa: CASSANSNQPQHF
CDR3nt: TGTGCCAGCAGCGCCAATAGCAATCAGCCCCAGCATTTT

d_gene: TRBD2
abundance: .
j_gene: TRBJ2-2
v_gene: TRBV7-9
len: 16
CDR3aa: CASSIAGLVNTGELFF
CDR3nt: TGTGCCAGCAGTATAGCGGGACTAGTAAACACCGGGGAGCTGTTTTTT

d_gene: TRBD2
abundance: many
j_gene: TRBJ2-7
v_gene: TRBV29-1
len: 12
CDR3aa: CSVGFSGVEQYF
CDR3nt: TGCAGCGTTGGCTTTAGCGGGGTCGAGCAGTACTTC

d_gene: .
abundance: many
j_gene: TRBJ2-3
v_gene: TRBV6-2/TRBV6-3
len: 18
CDR3aa: CASSHETAVGSYTDTQYF
CDR3nt: TGTGCCAGCAGCCACGAGACGGCCGTGGGATCTTACACAGATACGCAGTATTTT

d_gene: TRBD1
abundance: .
j_gene: TRBJ1-6
v_gene: TRBV4-2
len: 17
CDR3aa: CASSQGTGGVKNSPLHF
CDR3nt: TGTGCCAGCAGCCAGGGAACAGGGGGGGTGAAGAATTCACCCCTCCACTTT

d_gene: .
abundance: many
j_gene: TRBJ2-7
v_gene: TRBV3-1
len: 14
CDR3aa: CASSQAGILVEQYF
CDR3nt: TGTGCCAGCAGCCAAGCGGGAATTTTGGTCGAGCAGTACTTC

d_gene: TRBD1
abundance: few
j_gene: TRBJ2-7
v_gene: TRBV6-2/TRBV6-3
len: 14
CDR3aa: CASSEPPGTAEQYF
CDR3nt: TGTGCCAGCAGTGAGCCCCCCGGGACAGCCGAGCAGTACTTC

d_gene: .
abundance: .
j_gene: TRBJ2-3
v_gene: TRBV6-2/TRBV6-3
len: 15
CDR3aa: CASSYYTGTTDTQYF
CDR3nt: TGTGCCAGCAGTTACTATACAGGAACCACAGATACGCAGTATTTT

d_gene: TRBD1
abundance: many
j_gene: TRBJ2-1
v_gene: TRBV20-1
len: 15
CDR3aa: CSARAPGQGWNEQFF
CDR3nt: TGCAGTGCTAGGGCACCGGGACAGGGGTGGAATGAGCAGTTCTTC

d_gene: .
abundance: many
j_gene: TRBJ2-7
v_gene: TRBV12-3/TRBV12-4
len: 13
CDR3aa: CASSHGRSYEQYF
CDR3nt: TGTGCCAGCAGCCATGGCAGATCGTACGAGCAGTACTTC

d_gene: .
abundance: .
j_gene: TRBJ2-4
v_gene: TRBV12-3/TRBV12-4
len: 17
CDR3aa: CASSLALGGIAKNIQYF
CDR3nt: TGTGCCAGCAGTTTAGCGCTGGGCGGCATAGCCAAAAACATTCAGTACTTC

d_gene: .
abundance: many
j_gene: TRBJ2-2
v_gene: TRBV12-3/TRBV12-4
len: 15
CDR3aa: CASSRDIRSPGELFF
CDR3nt: TGTGCCAGCAGTCGGGACATTCGTAGCCCCGGGGAGCTGTTTTTT

d_gene: TRBD2
abundance: many
j_gene: TRBJ2-7
v_gene: TRBV20-1
len: 15
CDR3aa: CSARGLAGVEAEQYF
CDR3nt: TGCAGTGCTAGAGGGCTAGCGGGAGTTGAGGCCGAGCAGTACTTC

d_gene: TRBD2
abundance: many
j_gene: TRBJ2-1
v_gene: TRBV4-3
len: 15
CDR3aa: CASSHGLAENNEQFF
CDR3nt: TGCGCCAGCAGCCACGGACTAGCGGAGAACAATGAGCAGTTCTTC

d_gene: .
abundance: few
j_gene: TRBJ2-3
v_gene: TRBV15
len: 17
CDR3aa: CATSRDFLGGSTDTQYF
CDR3nt: TGTGCCACCAGCAGAGACTTTTTGGGCGGTAGCACAGATACGCAGTATTTT

d_gene: TRBD1
abundance: many
j_gene: TRBJ1-3
v_gene: TRBV12-3/TRBV12-4
len: 15
CDR3aa: CASSPGTDSGNTIYF
CDR3nt: TGTGCCAGCAGCCCCGGGACAGACTCTGGAAACACCATATATTTT

d_gene: TRBD1
abundance: many
j_gene: TRBJ1-1
v_gene: TRBV7-2
len: 17
CDR3aa: CASSLTGQGNLNTEAFF
CDR3nt: TGTGCCAGCAGCCTAACCGGACAGGGGAACCTGAACACTGAAGCTTTCTTT

d_gene: .
abundance: many
j_gene: TRBJ2-1
v_gene: TRBV12-3/TRBV12-4
len: 14
CDR3aa: CASSFSRLTNEQFF
CDR3nt: TGTGCCAGCAGTTTTTCACGGCTCACAAATGAGCAGTTCTTC

d_gene: .
abundance: .
j_gene: TRBJ2-1
v_gene: TRBV7-9
len: 15
CDR3aa: CASSLGADPYNEQFF
CDR3nt: TGTGCCAGCAGCTTGGGGGCAGACCCCTACAATGAGCAGTTCTTC

d_gene: .
abundance: few
j_gene: TRBJ2-7
v_gene: TRBV12-3/TRBV12-4
len: 16
CDR3aa: CASTSSLWTIPHEQYF
CDR3nt: TGTGCCAGCACCTCTAGTTTGTGGACGATCCCCCACGAGCAGTACTTC

d_gene: TRBD1
abundance: few
j_gene: TRBJ2-5
v_gene: TRBV20-1
len: 13
CDR3aa: CSARPGQGATQYF
CDR3nt: TGCAGTGCTCGGCCGGGACAGGGGGCCACCCAGTACTTC

d_gene: .
abundance: few
j_gene: TRBJ1-2
v_gene: TRBV30
len: 17
CDR3aa: CAWSGWRKTADSYGYTF
CDR3nt: TGTGCCTGGAGCGGCTGGCGTAAGACAGCTGATTCCTATGGCTACACCTTC